Below are 14 T cell receptor beta chains sequenced from a single sample in a study of tumor and adjacent non-tumor tissue in lung cancer. A modified ARM-PCR protocol with three rounds of nested PCR amplified TCRbeta. TCRdb independently ran MiXCR on the multiplex PCR reads; one entry per CDR3 protein. There are tens of thousands of distinct CDR3 sequences in the sample; 74% occur only once, and around a quarter lies in the top ten. This sample's RNA came from whole unsorted tissue. More than 3 cm separated this lung sample from the edge of the tumor. What was sequenced was distant non-tumor lung tissue. These receptors were collected from a woman aged 55-70 years with non-small cell lung cancer.

About this clonotype itself: A much larger clone lies one base from this, so it may be a read error. The chain couples TRBV11-2 to TRBJ2-1; D is undetermined. Looked up from germline, CDR1 is SGHAT and CDR2 is FQNNGV. Trimming took off 0 bases at V and 9 bases at J, with 9 bases between the two ends. The CDR3 is made up of 13 amino acids. DNA for the CDR3: TGTGCCAGCAGCTTAGAGTTAGTCGGTGAGCAGTTCTTC. Residues: CASSLELVGEQFF.

V gene TRBV6-2 or TRBV6-3 combines with J gene TRBJ1-1; D remains unclear. Trimming removed 8 bases from V and 3 bases from J, with 10 bases in between. The CDR3 is made up of 12 amino acids. Germline values: CDR1 MNHEY, CDR2 SVGEGT. CDR3: CASCRGYTEAFF. CDR3 bases: TGTGCCAGCTGTCGAGGCTACACTGAAGCTTTCTTT.

As DNA, the CDR3 is TGTGCCAGCAGCCAACTAAGAAACAGGGGGGAGCAGTACTTC. This codes for CASSQLRNRGEQYF. V and J are TRBV4-2 and TRBJ2-7, with 8 bases aligning to TRBD1. This CDR3 contains 14 residues. Germline lookup yields CDR1 LGHNA and CDR2 YNFKEQ. V lost 2 bases to trimming and J lost 7 bases; unmatched junction nucleotides: 7.

As concerns this clonotype: This may be a read error: a much more frequent sequence differs by one nucleotide. This CDR3 is missing its conserved last phenylalanine or tryptophan, likely due to a read error. The V call is TRBV28, the J call TRBJ1-6; 7 positions match TRBD1. The trim removed 8 bases at V and 9 bases at J, leaving 7 bases unmatched. The germline CDR1 and CDR2 sequences are MDHEN and SYDVKM. The CDR3 length is 13 residues. CDR3 nucleotides: TGTGCCAGCTCGGTACAGGGGAGTTCACCCCTCCACTCT. Translation gives CASSVQGSSPLHS.

V gene TRBV6-2 or TRBV6-3 combines with J gene TRBJ2-1; the D is unclear. Trimming removed 4 bases at V and 4 bases at J, with 14 bases between. The CDR3 is 15 amino acids. Germline-derived CDR1 and CDR2 are MNHEY and SVGEGT. The CDR3 DNA sequence: TGTGCCAGCAGTTTCCACGCTAACGCTTACAATGAGCAGTTCTTC. Translating it yields CASSFHANAYNEQFF.

This clonotype occurred once. Mismatch with germline at one junction end may stem from a read error. V is TRBV5-6 and J is TRBJ2-5, with 9 bases matching TRBD1. TRBJ2-1 explains the end of the DNA better; the J call may be wrong. This CDR3 has 13 amino acids. CDR1 is SGHDT and CDR2 is YYEEEE in the germline V gene. The CDR3 is CVSSLRTGETQFF. CDR3 nucleotide sequence: TGTGTCAGCAGCTTGAGGACAGGGGAGACCCAGTTCTTC.

In its sample, this clonotype was seen many times. The chain recombines TRBV7-9 with TRBJ2-2, with 7 bases identical to TRBD2. Germline V gives CDR1 SEHNR, CDR2 FQNEAQ (reference sequence). The CDR3 covers 16 residues. V was pared by 3 bases and J by 0 bases, with 4 bases of the junction left unmatched. The CDR3 protein is CASSLTSPANTGELFF. CDR3 DNA sequence: TGTGCCAGCAGCTTGACTAGCCCCGCGAACACCGGGGAGCTGTTTTTT.

This clonotype came up once. The chain recombines TRBV5-4 with TRBJ2-2; 8 nucleotides match TRBD1. Germline V CDR1 and CDR2: SGHNT, YYREEE (reference sequence). The CDR3 has 14 residues. The CDR3 spells CACSAGQDTGELFF. The CDR3 DNA reads TGTGCTTGCAGCGCGGGACAGGACACCGGGGAGCTGTTTTTT.

As regards this clonotype: At one end, the junction sequence differs from germline, possibly due to a read error. This chain joins TRBV6-2 or TRBV6-3 and TRBJ2-7; tentatively, D is TRBD2 (5 bases). CDR3 length equals 16 residues. Germline V gives CDR1 MNHEY, CDR2 SVGEGT. The DNA of the CDR3 is TGTGCCAGCATCACCCGGAAGGCGACGGGGTTTCACGAGAAGTACTTC. This gives the protein CASITRKATGFHEKYF.

A note on this clonotype: This may be a read error: a much more frequent sequence differs by one nucleotide. This chain uses TRBV28 with TRBJ1-2; TRBD1 might be the D (5 bases). The germline gives CDR1 MDHEN, CDR2 SYDVKM. The CDR3 length is 13 residues. The CDR3 coding sequence is TGTGCCAGCAGTCTCGAGAAGGGGAGAGGCTACATCTTC. It codes for CASSLEKGRGYIF.

V usage is TRBV11-2 and J usage is TRBJ2-1; unclear D gene. The V gene lost 4 bases and the J gene lost 0 bases, with 10 bases spanning the gap. There are 15 residues in the CDR3. Germline V gives CDR1 SGHAT, CDR2 FQNNGV. CDR3 loop: CASSSRNSSYNEQFF. CDR3 sequence (DNA): TGTGCCAGCAGCTCCAGGAACAGCTCCTACAATGAGCAGTTCTTC. Filled out from reference TRBV11-2 and TRBJ2-1, the complete variable domain reads EAGVAQSPRYKIIEKRQSVAFWCNPISGHATLYWYQQILGQGPKLLIQFQNNGVVDDSQLPKDRFSAERLKGVDSTLKIQPAKLEDSAVYLCASSSRNSSYNEQFFGPGTRLTVL.

To note about this clonotype: A read error may be the cause here, since a much bigger clone is one base away. This chain joins TRBV30 and TRBJ2-3; 10 nucleotides align to TRBD2. V trimming: 2 bases; J trimming: 3 bases; junction bases outside the gene matches: 2. The length of the CDR3 is 14 residues. CDR1 is GTSNPN, CDR2 SVGIG, per germline (reference sequence). CDR3 loop: CAWSLLAGTDTQYF. The CDR3, as DNA: TGTGCCTGGAGTCTACTAGCGGGAACAGATACGCAGTATTTT.

Regarding this clonotype: Because the CDR3 is missing its conserved closing phenylalanine or tryptophan, this is likely a read error. The limits of the CDR3 on the DNA are not certain, so only TCRdb's listed CDR3 is given. The chain links TRBV10-3 to TRBJ2-2; the DNA was not used to check the table's D call, TRBD2. The CDR3 comprises 16 residues, both ends counted. Germline V gene data show CDR1 as ENHRY and CDR2 as SYGVKD. The CDR3 spells CAIGKTGTDSLGEVFL.

Comments on this clonotype: A junction end diverges from the germline sequence, so it may reflect a read error. The gene calls are TRBV29-1 and TRBJ1-1, with 9 bases matching TRBD1. The CDR3 runs to 11 residues. Germline V CDR1 and CDR2: SQVTM, ANQGSEA. This CDR3 reads CSGQGVSVALF. The CDR3 coding sequence is TGCAGCGGACAGGGGGTGTCTGTAGCTCTCTTT.